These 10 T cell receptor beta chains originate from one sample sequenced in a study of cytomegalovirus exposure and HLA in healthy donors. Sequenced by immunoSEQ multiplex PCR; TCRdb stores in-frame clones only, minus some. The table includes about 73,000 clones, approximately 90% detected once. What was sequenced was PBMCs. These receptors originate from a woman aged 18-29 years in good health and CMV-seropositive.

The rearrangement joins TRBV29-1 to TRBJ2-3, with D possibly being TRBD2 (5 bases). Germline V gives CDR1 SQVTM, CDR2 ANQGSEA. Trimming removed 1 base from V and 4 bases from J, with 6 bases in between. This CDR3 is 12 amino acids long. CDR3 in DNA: TGCAGCGTTGAAGCGCGGGCAGATACGCAGTATTTT. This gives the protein CSVEARADTQYF.

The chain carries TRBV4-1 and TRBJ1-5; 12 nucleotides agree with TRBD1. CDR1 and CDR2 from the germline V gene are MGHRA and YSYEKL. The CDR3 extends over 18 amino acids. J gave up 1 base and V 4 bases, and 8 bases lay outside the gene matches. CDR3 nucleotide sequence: TGCGCCAGCAGCCCCCGGGACAGGGGGCTTGGGAGCAATCAGCCCCAGCATTTT. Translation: CASSPRDRGLGSNQPQHF.

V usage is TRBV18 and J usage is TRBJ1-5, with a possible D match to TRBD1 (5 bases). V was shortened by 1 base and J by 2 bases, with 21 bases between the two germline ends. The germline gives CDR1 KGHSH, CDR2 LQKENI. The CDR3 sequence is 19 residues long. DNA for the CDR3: TGTGCCAGCTCACCACTGGGGTCGGGGGGAATAGTCGGCAATCAGCCCCAGCATTTT. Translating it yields CASSPLGSGGIVGNQPQHF.

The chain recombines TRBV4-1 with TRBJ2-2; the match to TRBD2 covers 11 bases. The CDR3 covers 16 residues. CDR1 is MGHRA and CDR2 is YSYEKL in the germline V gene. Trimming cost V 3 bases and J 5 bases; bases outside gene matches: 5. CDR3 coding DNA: TGCGCCAGCAGCCACGCTAGCGGGGGGATGACCGGGGAGCTGTTTTTT. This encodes CASSHASGGMTGELFF.

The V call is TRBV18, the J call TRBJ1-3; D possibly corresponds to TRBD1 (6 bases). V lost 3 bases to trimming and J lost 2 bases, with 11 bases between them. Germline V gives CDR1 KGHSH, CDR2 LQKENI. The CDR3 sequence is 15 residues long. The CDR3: CASSPTAGAGNTIYF. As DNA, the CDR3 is TGTGCCAGCTCACCTACGGCAGGGGCTGGAAACACCATATATTTT. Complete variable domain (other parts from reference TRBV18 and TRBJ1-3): NAGVMQNPRHLVRRRGQEARLRCSPMKGHSHVYWYRQLPEEGLKFMVYLQKENIIDESGMPKERFSAEFPKEGPSILRIQQVVRGDSAAYFCASSPTAGAGNTIYFGEGSWLTVV.

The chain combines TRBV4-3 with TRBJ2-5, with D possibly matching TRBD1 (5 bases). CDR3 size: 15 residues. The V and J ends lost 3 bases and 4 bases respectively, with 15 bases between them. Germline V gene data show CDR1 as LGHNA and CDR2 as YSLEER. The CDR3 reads CASSQTHRSGETQYF. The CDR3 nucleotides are TGCGCCAGCAGCCAGACACACAGGTCGGGAGAGACCCAGTACTTC.

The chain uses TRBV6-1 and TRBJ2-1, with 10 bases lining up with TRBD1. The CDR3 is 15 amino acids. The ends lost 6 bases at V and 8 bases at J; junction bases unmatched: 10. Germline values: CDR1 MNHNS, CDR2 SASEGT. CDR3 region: CASSPTGGASDEQFF. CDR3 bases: TGTGCCAGCAGCCCGACAGGGGGCGCGTCCGATGAGCAGTTCTTC.

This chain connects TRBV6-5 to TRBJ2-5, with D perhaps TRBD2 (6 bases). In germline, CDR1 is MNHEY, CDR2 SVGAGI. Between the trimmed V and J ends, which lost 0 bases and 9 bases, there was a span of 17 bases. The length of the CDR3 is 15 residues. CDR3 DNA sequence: TGTGCCAGCAGTTACTCCCTGTCGGAGGGACGGGCCCAGTACTTC. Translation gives CASSYSLSEGRAQYF.

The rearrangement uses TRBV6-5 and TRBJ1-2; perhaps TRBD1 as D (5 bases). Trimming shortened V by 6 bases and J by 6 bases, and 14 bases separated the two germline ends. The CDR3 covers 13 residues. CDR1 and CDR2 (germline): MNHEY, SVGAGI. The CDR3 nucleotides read TGTGCCAGCAGGGACGTGGGGCGTCATGGCTACACCTTC. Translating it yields CASRDVGRHGYTF.

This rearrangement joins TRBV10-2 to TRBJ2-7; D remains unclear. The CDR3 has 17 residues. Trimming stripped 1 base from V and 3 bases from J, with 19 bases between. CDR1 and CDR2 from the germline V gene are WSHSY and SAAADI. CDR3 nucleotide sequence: TGCGCCAGCAGTGAGTTGCGGAGATCGATCACATACTACGAGCAGTACTTC. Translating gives CASSELRRSITYYEQYF.